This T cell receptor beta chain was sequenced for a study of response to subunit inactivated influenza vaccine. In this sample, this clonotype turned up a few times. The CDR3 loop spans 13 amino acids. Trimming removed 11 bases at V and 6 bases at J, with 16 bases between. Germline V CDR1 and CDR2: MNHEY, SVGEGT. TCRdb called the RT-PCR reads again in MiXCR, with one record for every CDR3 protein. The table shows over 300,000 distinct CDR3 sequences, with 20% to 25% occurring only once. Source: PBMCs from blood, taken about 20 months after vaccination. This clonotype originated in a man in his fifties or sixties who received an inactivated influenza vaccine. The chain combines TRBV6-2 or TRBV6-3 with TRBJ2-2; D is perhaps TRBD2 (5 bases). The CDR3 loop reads CASHTGEPGELFF. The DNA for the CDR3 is TGTGCCTCCCACACCGGGGAACCCGGGGAGCTGTTTTTT.